The rows below give T cell receptor beta chains drawn from one sample of a study of control samples from healthy donors and cancer patients. Clones were sequenced by immunoSEQ multiplex PCR, and TCRdb holds only the in-frame ones, with some missing. The sample carries under 95,000 clones, 90% to 95% recorded once. Specimen: blood. These receptors were obtained from a woman aged 25 to 39 in good health. Each CDR3 is given with its conserved first and last residue.

V,length,CDR3
TRBV6-5,15,CAGQTSGSNYNEQFF
TRBV10-2,14,CASSESARGGGYTF
TRBV27,16,CASSPGTGVYNSPLHF
TRBV5-1,15,CASSLVGQNTGELFF
TRBV29-1,13,CSVGQGTGTEAFF
TRBV5-1,14,CASSLLSTTKGYTF
TRBV19,13,CAVTRGRDYGYTF
TRBV5-4,14,CASSLLAGPYEQYF
TRBV7-9,16,CASSFGGTSSTDTQYF
TRBV7-3,14,CASSSHGDNTEAFF
TRBV5-1,15,CASSLGSGGTDTQYF
TRBV19,14,CASSPGLAADTQYF
TRBV12-3/TRBV12-4,12,CASSYGRYEQYF
TRBV5-3,15,CARSLDRYSYNEQFF
TRBV19,14,CASSLQNSNQPQHF
TRBV2,15,CASSEAGTVNTEAFF
TRBV5-1,15,CASSLRRESYNEQFF
TRBV5-1,18,CASSSLPFSGRVAYEQYF
TRBV4-1,16,CASSPVPDSQAYGYTF
TRBV4-2,16,CASSQAASLSTDTQYF
TRBV6-5,14,CASTPPGGPGELFF
TRBV7-2,14,CASSPGGGSETQYF
TRBV6-2/TRBV6-3,12,CASSYYRADYTF
TRBV19,14,CASSIGGVVDEQYF
TRBV3-1/TRBV3-2,16,CASSPGTGRGTGELFF
TRBV6-5,14,CASRLTSGPYEQYF
TRBV15,14,CATSTSGNSYEQYF
TRBV6-1,12,CASSEVGRGYTF
TRBV5-1,14,CASSSPPGRETQYF
TRBV19,14,CASNMGGQARGYTF
TRBV14,17,CASSLETGIPRPYEQYF
TRBV24-1,14,CATSDPPGNQPQHF
TRBV4-1,16,CASSQRAGGPGETQYF
TRBV5-1,15,CASSLTGATNEKLFF
TRBV5-1,15,CASSQGTGFNYEQYF
TRBV21-1,12,CASSTRVGEQYF
TRBV4-1,15,CASSQDVGRGYPQYF
TRBV5-1,15,CASVPRQGGTETQYF
TRBV27,13,CASRRRANQPQHF
TRBV6-1,14,CASSEATGNYGYTF